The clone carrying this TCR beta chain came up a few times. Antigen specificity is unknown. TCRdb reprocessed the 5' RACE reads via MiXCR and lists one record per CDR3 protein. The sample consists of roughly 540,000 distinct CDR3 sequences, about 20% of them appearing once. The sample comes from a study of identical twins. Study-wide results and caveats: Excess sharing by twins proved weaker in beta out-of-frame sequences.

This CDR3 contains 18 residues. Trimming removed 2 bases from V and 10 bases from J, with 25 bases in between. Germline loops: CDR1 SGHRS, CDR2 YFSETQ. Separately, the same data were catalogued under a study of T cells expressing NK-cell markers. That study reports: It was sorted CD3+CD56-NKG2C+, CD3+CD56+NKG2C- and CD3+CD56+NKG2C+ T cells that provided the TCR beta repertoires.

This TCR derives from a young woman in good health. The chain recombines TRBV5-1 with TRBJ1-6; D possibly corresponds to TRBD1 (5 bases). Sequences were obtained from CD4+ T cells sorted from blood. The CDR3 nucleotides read TGCGCCAGCAGCTTCCAGGGTTCGTCCGGGGTACGGACGTCACCCCTCCACTTT. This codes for CASSFQGSSGVRTSPLHF. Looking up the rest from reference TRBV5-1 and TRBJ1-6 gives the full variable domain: KAGVTQTPRYLIKTRGQQVTLSCSPISGHRSVSWYQQTPGQGLQFLFEYFSETQRNKGNFPGRFSGRQFSNSRSEMNVSTLELGDSALYLCASSFQGSSGVRTSPLHFGNGTRLTVT.